The 9 T cell receptor beta chains given below trace back to one sample, sequenced in a study of PD-L1 blockade in urothelial cancer. Libraries were prepared by immunoSEQ multiplex PCR; TCRdb keeps only in-frame clonotypes and omits some of them. The repertoire holds some 120,000 clones, with 86% as singletons. Time point noted: peripheral blood 6 weeks after treatment start. This specimen consisted of PBMCs, obtained around atezolizumab (anti-PD-L1) treatment. These receptors all stem from a man in his fifties with urothelial cancer.

The V call is TRBV2, the J call TRBJ1-1; unclear D gene. The CDR3 is made up of 13 amino acids. Per the germline V gene, CDR1 is SNHLY and CDR2 is FYNNEI. V dropped 3 bases and J dropped 0 bases, with 5 bases sitting between them. CDR3 region: CASSDDMNTEAFF. The CDR3 nucleotides are TGTGCCAGCAGTGATGACATGAACACTGAAGCTTTCTTT.

The V call is TRBV6-1, the J call TRBJ2-3, with 9 bases aligning to TRBD2. Germline V CDR1 and CDR2: MNHNS, SASEGT. The CDR3 is 17 residues long. The junction had 12 bases not matched to a gene; V was cut back by 2 bases and J by 6 bases. In DNA form, the CDR3 reads TGTGCCAGCAGTGAATGGGGTAGCGGGAGAGGTAGGGATACGCAGTATTTT. It yields the protein CASSEWGSGRGRDTQYF.

The chain is built from TRBV6-1 and TRBJ1-5, with unresolved D. Germline V gene lookup returns CDR1 MNHNS and CDR2 SASEGT. The CDR3 consists of 13 residues. Trimming pared 1 base from V and 6 bases from J, leaving 7 bases between. CDR3 sequence reads: CASSEGEGQPQHF. CDR3 DNA: TGTGCCAGCAGTGAAGGGGAGGGTCAGCCCCAGCATTTT.

V usage is TRBV6-1 and J usage is TRBJ1-1, with 8 nucleotides matching TRBD1. Germline V gene data show CDR1 as MNHNS and CDR2 as SASEGT. V lost 8 bases, J lost 12 bases, and 20 bases stayed unmatched. The CDR3 is 15 amino acids. The CDR3 DNA reads TGTGCCAGCGATGAAAATCCAGGGGGCAAGTTGATATCTTTCTTT. It translates to CASDENPGGKLISFF.

This chain joins TRBV5-4 and TRBJ2-1; 8 bases align to TRBD2. The CDR3 contains 16 residues. Germline CDR1 and CDR2: SGHNT and YYREEE (reference sequence). With V trimmed by 3 bases and J by 5 bases, 10 bases remained unmatched. The CDR3 DNA reads TGTGCCAGCAGCTCCGGGGGGGCGACCGGGCACAATGAGCAGTTCTTC. Translated, it gives CASSSGGATGHNEQFF.

This clone was counted once. V usage is TRBV7-6 and J usage is TRBJ2-3; TRBD2 matches at 10 bases. V gave up 10 bases and J gave up 7 bases; unmatched junction bases: 11. The V gene's germline CDR1 is SGHVS and CDR2 FNYEAQ. The CDR3 runs 14 residues. For the CDR3, the DNA is TGTGCCACCACAGGCCCTAGCGGGAGAAATACGCAGTATTTT. Residues: CATTGPSGRNTQYF. Full variable domain (remainder filled in from reference TRBV7-6 and TRBJ2-3): GAGVSQSPRYKVTKRGQDVALRCDPISGHVSLYWYRQALGQGPEFLTYFNYEAQQDKSGLPNDRFSAERPEGSISTLTIQRTEQRDSAMYRCATTGPSGRNTQYFGPGTRLTVL.

This clone came up once. This chain connects TRBV2 to TRBJ2-3; D may be TRBD2 (6 bases). The germline gives CDR1 SNHLY, CDR2 FYNNEI. V lost 11 bases and J 6 bases, leaving 21 bases between the germline ends. CDR3 size: 14 residues. CDR3 loop: CACQSSALPDTQYF. Here the CDR3 DNA reads TGTGCCTGCCAATCTAGCGCCCTTCCGGATACGCAGTATTTT.

The chain has TRBV29-1 and TRBJ1-5; perhaps TRBD1 as D (6 bases). Germline V gene lookup returns CDR1 SQVTM and CDR2 ANQGSEA. The CDR3 length is 16 residues. V lost 7 bases to trimming and J lost 4 bases, with 23 bases between them. CDR3: CSAPEPGVGLNQPQHF. For the CDR3, the DNA is TGCAGCGCCCCAGAGCCAGGGGTTGGTCTTAATCAGCCCCAGCATTTT. The variable domain in full, with the rest retrieved from reference TRBV29-1 and TRBJ1-5, is SAVISQKPSRDICQRGTSLTIQCQVDSQVTMMFWYRQQPGQSLTLIATANQGSEATYESGFVIDKFPISRPNLTFSTLTVSNMSPEDSSIYLCSAPEPGVGLNQPQHFGDGTRLSIL.

J is TRBJ2-7 and V is TRBV5-1; 9 bases align to TRBD2. Germline V gives CDR1 SGHRS, CDR2 YFSETQ. The CDR3 extends over 13 amino acids. Trimming cost V 0 bases and J 6 bases; bases outside gene matches: 1. CDR3 amino acids: CASSLELAGEQYF. As DNA, the CDR3 is TGCGCCAGCAGCTTGGAACTAGCGGGCGAGCAGTACTTC. The variable domain in full, completed from reference TRBV5-1 and TRBJ2-7, reads KAGVTQTPRYLIKTRGQQVTLSCSPISGHRSVSWYQQTPGQGLQFLFEYFSETQRNKGNFPGRFSGRQFSNSRSEMNVSTLELGDSALYLCASSLELAGEQYFGPGTRLTVT.